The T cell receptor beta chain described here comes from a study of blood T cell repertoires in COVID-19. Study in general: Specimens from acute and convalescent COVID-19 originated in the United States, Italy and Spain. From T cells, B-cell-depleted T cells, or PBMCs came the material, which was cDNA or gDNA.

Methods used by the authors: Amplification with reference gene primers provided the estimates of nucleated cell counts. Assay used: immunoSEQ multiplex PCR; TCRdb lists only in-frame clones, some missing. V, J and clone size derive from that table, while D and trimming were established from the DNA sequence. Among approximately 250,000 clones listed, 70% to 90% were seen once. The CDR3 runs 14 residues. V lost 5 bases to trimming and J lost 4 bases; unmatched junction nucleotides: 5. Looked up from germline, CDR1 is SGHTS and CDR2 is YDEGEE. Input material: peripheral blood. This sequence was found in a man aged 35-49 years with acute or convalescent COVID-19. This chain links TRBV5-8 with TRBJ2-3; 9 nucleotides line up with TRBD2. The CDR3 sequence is CASRLAGVADTQYF. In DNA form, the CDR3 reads TGTGCCAGCAGGTTAGCGGGGGTCGCAGATACGCAGTATTTT. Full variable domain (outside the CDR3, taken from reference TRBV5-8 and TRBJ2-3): EAGVTQSPTHLIKTRGQQATLRCSPISGHTSVYWYQQALGLGLQFLLWYDEGEERNRGNFPPRFSGRQFPNYSSELNVNALELEDSALYLCASRLAGVADTQYFGPGTRLTVL.